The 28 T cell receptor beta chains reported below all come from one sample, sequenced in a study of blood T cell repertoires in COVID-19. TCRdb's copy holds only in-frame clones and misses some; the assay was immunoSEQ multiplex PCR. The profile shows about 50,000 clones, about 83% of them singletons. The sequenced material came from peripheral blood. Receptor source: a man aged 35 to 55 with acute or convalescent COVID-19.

CDR3 residues: CATSDRTGGNGYTF. The CDR3 DNA sequence: TGTGCCACCAGTGACCGGACAGGGGGCAATGGCTACACCTTC. V gene TRBV24-1 combines with J gene TRBJ1-2; 11 bases line up with TRBD1. V was pared by 4 bases and J by 6 bases, with 3 bases of the junction left unmatched. This CDR3 spans 14 amino acids. Germline V gives CDR1 KGHDR, CDR2 SFDVKD.

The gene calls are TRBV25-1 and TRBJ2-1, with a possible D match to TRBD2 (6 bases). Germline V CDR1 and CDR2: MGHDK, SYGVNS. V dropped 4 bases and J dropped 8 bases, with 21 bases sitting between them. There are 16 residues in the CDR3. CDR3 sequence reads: CASSGDGSGRRYEQFF. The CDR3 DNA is TGTGCCAGCAGTGGGGATGGTAGCGGAAGGCGGTATGAGCAGTTCTTC.

The CDR3 bases are TGTGCCAGCAGTATACCGGGACAGGGCCAGCCCCAGCATTTT. It is translated as CASSIPGQGQPQHF. The J gene is TRBJ1-5, the V gene TRBV28; TRBD1 agrees at 9 bases. The CDR3 runs to 14 residues. The germline V gene has CDR1 MDHEN and CDR2 SYDVKM. V was pared by 5 bases and J by 7 bases, with 6 bases of the junction left unmatched.

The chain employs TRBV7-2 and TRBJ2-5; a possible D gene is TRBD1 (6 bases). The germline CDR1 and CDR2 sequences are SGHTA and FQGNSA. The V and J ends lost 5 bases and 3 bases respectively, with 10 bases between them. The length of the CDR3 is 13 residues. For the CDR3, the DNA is TGTGCCAGCAGCCGCGGACAGAAAGAGACCCAGTACTTC. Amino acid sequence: CASSRGQKETQYF.

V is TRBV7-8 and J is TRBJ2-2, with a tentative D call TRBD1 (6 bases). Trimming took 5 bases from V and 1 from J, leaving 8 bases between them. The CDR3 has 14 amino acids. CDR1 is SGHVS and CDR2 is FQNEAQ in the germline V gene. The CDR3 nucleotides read TGTGCCAGCAGCCCGGGACAGAACACCGGGGAGCTGTTTTTT. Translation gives CASSPGQNTGELFF.

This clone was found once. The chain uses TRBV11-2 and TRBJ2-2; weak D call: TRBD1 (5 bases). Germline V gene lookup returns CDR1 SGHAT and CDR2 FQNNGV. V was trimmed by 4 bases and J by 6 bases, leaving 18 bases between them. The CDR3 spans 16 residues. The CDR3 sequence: CASSSRTSRSPGELFF. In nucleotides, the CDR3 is TGTGCCAGCAGCTCCAGGACAAGTCGATCCCCCGGGGAGCTGTTTTTT.

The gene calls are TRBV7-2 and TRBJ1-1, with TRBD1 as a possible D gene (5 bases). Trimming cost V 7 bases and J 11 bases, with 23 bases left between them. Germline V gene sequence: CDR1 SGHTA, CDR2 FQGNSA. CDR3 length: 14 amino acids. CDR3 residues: CASTSRQHPGVAFF. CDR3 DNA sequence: TGTGCCAGCACTTCAAGACAGCACCCGGGCGTGGCTTTCTTT.

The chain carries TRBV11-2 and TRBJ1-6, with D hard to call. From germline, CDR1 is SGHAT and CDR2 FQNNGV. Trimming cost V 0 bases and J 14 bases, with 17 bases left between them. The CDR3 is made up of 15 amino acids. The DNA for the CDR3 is TGTGCCAGCAGCTTAGATCCGGGATTCTCGACGTCCCTCCACTTT. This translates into CASSLDPGFSTSLHF.

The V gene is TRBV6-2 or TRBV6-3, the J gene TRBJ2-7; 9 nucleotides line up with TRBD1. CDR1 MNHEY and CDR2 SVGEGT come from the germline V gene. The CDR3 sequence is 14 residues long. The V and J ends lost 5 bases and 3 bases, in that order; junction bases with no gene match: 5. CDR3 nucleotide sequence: TGTGCCAGCAGTCAGGGGACAGGGTACTACGAGCAGTACGTC. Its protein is CASSQGTGYYEQYV.

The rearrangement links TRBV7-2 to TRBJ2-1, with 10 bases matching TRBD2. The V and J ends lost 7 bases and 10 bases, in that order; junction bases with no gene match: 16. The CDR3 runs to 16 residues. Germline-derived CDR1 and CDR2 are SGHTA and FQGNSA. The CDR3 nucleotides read TGTGCCAGCACCCTGAGCGGGGGGGTCCCCGAGTTGGAGCAGTTCTTC. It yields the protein CASTLSGGVPELEQFF.

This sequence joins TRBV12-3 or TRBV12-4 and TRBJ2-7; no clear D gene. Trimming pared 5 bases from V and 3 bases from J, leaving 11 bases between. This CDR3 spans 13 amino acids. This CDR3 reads CASSPALGYEQYF. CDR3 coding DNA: TGTGCCAGCAGTCCCGCACTTGGCTACGAGCAGTACTTC.

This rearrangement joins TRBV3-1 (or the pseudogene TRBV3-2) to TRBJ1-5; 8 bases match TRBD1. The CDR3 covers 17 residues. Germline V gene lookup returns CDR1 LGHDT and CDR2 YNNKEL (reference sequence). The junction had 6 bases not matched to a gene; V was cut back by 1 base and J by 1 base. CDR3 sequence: CASSQGTGRESNQPQHF. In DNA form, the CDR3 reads TGTGCCAGCAGCCAAGGGACAGGGCGAGAGAGCAATCAGCCCCAGCATTTT.

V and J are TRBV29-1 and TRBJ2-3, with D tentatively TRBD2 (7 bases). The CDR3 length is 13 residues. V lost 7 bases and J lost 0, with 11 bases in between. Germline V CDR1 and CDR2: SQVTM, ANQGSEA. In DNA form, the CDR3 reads TGCAGCGGGGCGGGGGCCAGCACAGATACGCAGTATTTT. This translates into CSGAGASTDTQYF.

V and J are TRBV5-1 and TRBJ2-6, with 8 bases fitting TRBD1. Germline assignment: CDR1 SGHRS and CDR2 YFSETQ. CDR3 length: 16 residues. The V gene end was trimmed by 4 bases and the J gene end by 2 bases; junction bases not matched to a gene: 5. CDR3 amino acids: CASSEATGAGANVLTF. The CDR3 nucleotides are TGCGCCAGCAGCGAAGCGACAGGGGCTGGGGCCAACGTCCTGACTTTC.

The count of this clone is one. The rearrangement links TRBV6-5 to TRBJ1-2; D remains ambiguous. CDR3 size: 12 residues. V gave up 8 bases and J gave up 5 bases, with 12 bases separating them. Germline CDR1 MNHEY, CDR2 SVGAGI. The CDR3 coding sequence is TGTGCCAGCGGCCACAGAAATTATGGCTACACCTTC. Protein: CASGHRNYGYTF.

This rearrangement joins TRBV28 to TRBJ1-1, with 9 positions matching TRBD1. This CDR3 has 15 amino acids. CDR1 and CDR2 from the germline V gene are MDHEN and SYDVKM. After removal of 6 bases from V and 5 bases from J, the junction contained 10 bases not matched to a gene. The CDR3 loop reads CASRTRGQGRTEAFF. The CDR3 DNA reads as TGTGCCAGCAGAACTCGGGGACAGGGACGGACTGAAGCTTTCTTT.

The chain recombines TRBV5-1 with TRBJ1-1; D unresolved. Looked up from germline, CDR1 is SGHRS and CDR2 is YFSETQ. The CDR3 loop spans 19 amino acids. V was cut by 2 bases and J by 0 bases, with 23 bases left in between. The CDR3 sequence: CASSFNMRGVAGLNTEAFF. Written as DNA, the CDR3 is TGCGCCAGCAGCTTTAATATGCGCGGGGTAGCGGGTTTGAACACTGAAGCTTTCTTT.

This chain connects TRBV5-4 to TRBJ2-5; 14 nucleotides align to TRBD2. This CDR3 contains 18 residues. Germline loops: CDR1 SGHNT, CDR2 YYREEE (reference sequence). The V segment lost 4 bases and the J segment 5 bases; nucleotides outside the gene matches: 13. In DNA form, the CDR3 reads TGTGCCAGCAGCCCAAAAGGGGGACTAGCGGGGGCCACGGAGACCCAGTACTTC. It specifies CASSPKGGLAGATETQYF.

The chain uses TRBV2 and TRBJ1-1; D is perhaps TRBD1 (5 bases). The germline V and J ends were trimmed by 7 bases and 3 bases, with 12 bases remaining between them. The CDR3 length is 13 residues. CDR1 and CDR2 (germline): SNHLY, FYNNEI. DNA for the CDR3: TGTGCCAGCAATTTCGGGACTCACACTGAAGCTTTCTTT. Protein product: CASNFGTHTEAFF.

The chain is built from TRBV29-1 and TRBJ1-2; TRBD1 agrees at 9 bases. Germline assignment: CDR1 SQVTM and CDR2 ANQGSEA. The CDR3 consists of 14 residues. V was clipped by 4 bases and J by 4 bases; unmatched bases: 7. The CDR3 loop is CSVVYLTGGYGYTF. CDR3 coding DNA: TGCAGCGTTGTCTACCTGACAGGGGGCTATGGCTACACCTTC.

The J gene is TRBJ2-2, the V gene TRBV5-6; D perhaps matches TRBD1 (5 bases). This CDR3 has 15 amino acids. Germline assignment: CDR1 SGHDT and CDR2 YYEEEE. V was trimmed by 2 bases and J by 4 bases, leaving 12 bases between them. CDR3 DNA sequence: TGTGCCAGCAGCTTTTCAGGGTGGGTCACCGGGGAGCTGTTTTTT. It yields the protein CASSFSGWVTGELFF.

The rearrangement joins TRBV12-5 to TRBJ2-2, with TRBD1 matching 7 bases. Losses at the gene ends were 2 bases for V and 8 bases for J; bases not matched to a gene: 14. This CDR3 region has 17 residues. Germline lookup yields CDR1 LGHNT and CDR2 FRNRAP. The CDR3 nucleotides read TGTGCTAGTGGTTTGAGGTTGTGGCAGGGGGTCATGGGGGAGCTGTTTTTT. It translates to CASGLRLWQGVMGELFF.

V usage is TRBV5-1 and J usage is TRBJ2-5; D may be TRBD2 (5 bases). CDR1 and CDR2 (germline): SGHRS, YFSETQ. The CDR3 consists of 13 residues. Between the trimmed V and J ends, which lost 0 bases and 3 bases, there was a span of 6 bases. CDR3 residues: CASSLGSEETQYF. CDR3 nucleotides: TGCGCCAGCAGCTTGGGTAGCGAAGAGACCCAGTACTTC.

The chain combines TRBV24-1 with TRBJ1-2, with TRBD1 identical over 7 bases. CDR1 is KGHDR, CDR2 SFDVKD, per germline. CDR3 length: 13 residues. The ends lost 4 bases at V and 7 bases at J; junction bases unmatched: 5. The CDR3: CATSDRDRAGYTF. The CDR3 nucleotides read TGTGCCACCAGTGACCGTGACAGGGCTGGCTACACCTTC.

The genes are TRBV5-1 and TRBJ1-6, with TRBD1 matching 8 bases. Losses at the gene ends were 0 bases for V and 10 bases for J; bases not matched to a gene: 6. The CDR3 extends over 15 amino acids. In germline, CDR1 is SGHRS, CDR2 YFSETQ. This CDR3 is CASSLAGQAGSPLHF. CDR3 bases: TGCGCCAGCAGCTTGGCGGGACAGGCGGGGTCACCCCTCCACTTT.

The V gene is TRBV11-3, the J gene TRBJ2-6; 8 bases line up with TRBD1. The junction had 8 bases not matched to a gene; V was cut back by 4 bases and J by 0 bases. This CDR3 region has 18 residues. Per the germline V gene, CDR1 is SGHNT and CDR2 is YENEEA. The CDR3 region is CASSSMDRESSGANVLTF. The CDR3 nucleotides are TGTGCCAGCAGCTCCATGGACAGGGAGAGCTCTGGGGCCAACGTCCTGACTTTC.

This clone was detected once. In DNA form, the CDR3 reads TGTGCCTGGAGTGTTCGGGTAAATCAGCCCCAGCATTTT. Translating gives CAWSVRVNQPQHF. J is TRBJ1-5 and V is TRBV30, with D unresolved. Germline V lookup: CDR1 GTSNPN, CDR2 SVGIG (reference sequence). This CDR3 is 13 amino acids long. Trimming shortened V by 0 bases and J by 4 bases, and 7 bases separated the two germline ends. Drawing the rest from reference TRBV30 and TRBJ1-5, the complete variable domain is SQTIHQWPATLVQPVGSPLSLECTVEGTSNPNLYWYRQAAGRGLQLLFYSVGIGQISSEVPQNLSASRPQDRQFILSSKKLLLSDSGFYLCAWSVRVNQPQHFGDGTRLSIL.

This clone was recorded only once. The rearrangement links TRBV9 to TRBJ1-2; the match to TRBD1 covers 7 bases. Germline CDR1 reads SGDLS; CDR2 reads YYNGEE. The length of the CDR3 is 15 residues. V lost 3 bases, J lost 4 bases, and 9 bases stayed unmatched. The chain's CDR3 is CASSAQPQGGYGYTF. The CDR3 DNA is TGTGCCAGCAGCGCCCAACCCCAGGGGGGCTATGGCTACACCTTC.